The clone carrying this T cell receptor beta chain has just a few counts. The antigen is not known. This table comes from immunoSEQ multiplex PCR, and its TCRdb copy is limited to in-frame clones, with some not included. This table holds under 300,000 clones, 70% to 90% found once. As to treatment: around 19 received Ad26.COV2.S at low or high dose, single or two shots; about 5 received placebo; per-sample allocation not given. After the first vaccine or placebo injection, samples were drawn on day 63. In germline, CDR1 is LGHNA, CDR2 YNFKEQ. The CDR3 consists of 16 residues. V was cut by 3 bases and J by 2 bases, with 17 bases left in between. The source of the sample is a study of Ad26.COV2.S vaccination and SARS-CoV-2 variants. At the level of the study: The trial was COV1001 and the donor's arm was Ad26.COV2.S.

Study observations and caveats: Total T cell responses, in the TCR breadth and depth analyses, may have been underestimated.

The receptor was derived from a person aged 18 to 59 who received the Ad26.COV2.S COVID-19 vaccine or a placebo. The source was peripheral blood, collected in a trial of Ad26.COV2.S vaccine versus placebo. The rearrangement joins TRBV4-2 to TRBJ2-7; possible D gene TRBD2, 6 bases. CDR3 protein: CASSQVNGGLTYEQYF. As DNA, the CDR3 is TGTGCCAGCAGCCAGGTAAATGGGGGACTCACCTACGAGCAGTACTTC.